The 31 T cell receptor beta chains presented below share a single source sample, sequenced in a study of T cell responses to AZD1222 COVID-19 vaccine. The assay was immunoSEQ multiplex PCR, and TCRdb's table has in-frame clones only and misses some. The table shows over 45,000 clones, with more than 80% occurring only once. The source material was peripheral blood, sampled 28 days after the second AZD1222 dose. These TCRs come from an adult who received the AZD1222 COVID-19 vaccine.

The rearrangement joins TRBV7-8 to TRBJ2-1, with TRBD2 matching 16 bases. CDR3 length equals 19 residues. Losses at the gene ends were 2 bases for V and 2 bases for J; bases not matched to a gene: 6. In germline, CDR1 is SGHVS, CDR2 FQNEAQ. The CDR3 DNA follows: TGTGCCAGCAGCTTAATCGGGGGGACTAGCGGGAGGGCCTACAATGAGCAGTTCTTC. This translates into CASSLIGGTSGRAYNEQFF.

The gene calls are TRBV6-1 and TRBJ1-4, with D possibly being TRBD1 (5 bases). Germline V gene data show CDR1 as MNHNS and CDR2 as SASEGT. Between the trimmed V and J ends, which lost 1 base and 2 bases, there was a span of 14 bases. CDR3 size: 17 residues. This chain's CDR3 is CASSEVGLGGTNEKLFF. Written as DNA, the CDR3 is TGTGCCAGCAGTGAAGTAGGCCTCGGGGGGACTAATGAAAAACTGTTTTTT.

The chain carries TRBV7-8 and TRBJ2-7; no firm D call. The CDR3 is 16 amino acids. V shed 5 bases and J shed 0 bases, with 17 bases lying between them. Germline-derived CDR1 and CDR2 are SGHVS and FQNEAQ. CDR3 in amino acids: CASSGRADLYSYEQYF. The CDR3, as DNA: TGTGCCAGCAGCGGCCGGGCCGACTTATACTCCTACGAGCAGTACTTC.

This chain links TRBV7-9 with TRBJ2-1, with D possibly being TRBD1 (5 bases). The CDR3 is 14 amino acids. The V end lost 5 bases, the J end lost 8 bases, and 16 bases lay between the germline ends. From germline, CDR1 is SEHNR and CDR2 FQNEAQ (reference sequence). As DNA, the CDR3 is TGTGCCAGCAGCCCTGTTGGGTGGGGCGATGAGCAGTTCTTC. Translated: CASSPVGWGDEQFF.

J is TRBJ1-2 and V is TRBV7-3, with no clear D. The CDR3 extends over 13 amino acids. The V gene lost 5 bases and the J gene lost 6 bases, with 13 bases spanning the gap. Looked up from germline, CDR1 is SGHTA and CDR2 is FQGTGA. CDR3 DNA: TGTGCCAGCAGCCGAACTGGAATCGATGGCTACACCTTC. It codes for CASSRTGIDGYTF.

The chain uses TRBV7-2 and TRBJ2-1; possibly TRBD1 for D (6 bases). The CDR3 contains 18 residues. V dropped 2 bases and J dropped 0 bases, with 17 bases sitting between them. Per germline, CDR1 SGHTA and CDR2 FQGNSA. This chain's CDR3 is CASSLKRQEFFSYNEQFF. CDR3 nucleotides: TGTGCCAGCAGCTTAAAGCGACAGGAATTTTTCTCCTACAATGAGCAGTTCTTC.

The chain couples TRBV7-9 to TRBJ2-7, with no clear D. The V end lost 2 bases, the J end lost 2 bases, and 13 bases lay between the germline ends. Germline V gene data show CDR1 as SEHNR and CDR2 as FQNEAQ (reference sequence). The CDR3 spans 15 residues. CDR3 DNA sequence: TGTGCCAGCAGCTTAAGTTTGGGTAGGGCCTACGAGCAGTACTTC. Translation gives CASSLSLGRAYEQYF.

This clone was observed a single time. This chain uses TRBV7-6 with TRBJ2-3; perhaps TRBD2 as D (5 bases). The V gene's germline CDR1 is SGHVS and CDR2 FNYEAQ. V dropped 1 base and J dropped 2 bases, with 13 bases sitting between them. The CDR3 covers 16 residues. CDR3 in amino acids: CASSLEASSFTDTQYF. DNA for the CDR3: TGTGCCAGCAGCTTAGAAGCTAGCAGCTTCACAGATACGCAGTATTTT.

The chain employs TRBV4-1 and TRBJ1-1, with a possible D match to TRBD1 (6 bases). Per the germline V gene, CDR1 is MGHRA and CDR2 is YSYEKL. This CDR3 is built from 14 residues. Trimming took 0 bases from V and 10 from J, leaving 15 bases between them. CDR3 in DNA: TGCGCCAGCAGCCAAGATGCGGGGACACGTTCAGCTTTCTTT. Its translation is CASSQDAGTRSAFF.

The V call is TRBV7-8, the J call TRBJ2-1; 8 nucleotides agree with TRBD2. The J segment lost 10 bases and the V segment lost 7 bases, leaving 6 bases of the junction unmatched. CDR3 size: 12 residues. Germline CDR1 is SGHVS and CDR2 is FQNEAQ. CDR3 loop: CASTERGREQFF. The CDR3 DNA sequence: TGTGCCAGCACGGAGCGGGGGCGGGAGCAGTTCTTC.

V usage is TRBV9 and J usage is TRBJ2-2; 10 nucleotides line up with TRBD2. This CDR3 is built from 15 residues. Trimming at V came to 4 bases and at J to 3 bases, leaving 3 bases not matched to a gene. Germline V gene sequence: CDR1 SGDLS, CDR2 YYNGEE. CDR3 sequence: CASSTGLADTGELFF. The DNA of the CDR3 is TGTGCCAGCAGCACCGGACTAGCGGACACCGGGGAGCTGTTTTTT.

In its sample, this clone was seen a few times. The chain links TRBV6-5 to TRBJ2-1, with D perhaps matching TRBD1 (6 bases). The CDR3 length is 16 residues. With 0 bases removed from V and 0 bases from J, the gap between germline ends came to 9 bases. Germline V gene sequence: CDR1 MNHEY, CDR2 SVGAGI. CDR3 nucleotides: TGTGCCAGCAGTTACTCAACAGGGAACTCCTACAATGAGCAGTTCTTC. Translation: CASSYSTGNSYNEQFF.

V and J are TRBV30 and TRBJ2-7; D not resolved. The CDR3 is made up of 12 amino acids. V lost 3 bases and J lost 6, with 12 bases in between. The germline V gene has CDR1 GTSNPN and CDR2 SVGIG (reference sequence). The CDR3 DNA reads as TGTGCCTGGAGCCCCAGCCTCGTCGAGCAGTACTTC. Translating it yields CAWSPSLVEQYF.

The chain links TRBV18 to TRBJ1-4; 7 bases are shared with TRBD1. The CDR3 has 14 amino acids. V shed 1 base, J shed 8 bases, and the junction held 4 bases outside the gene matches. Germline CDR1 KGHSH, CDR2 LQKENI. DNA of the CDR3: TGTGCCAGCTCACCACAAACAGGGGAGGAAAAACTGTTTTTT. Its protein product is CASSPQTGEEKLFF.

CDR3 DNA sequence: TGTGCCACCAGTGGACAAGGGGCTAACTATGGCTACACCTTC. Translated: CATSGQGANYGYTF. The chain joins TRBV24-1 to TRBJ1-2; D might be TRBD1 (5 bases). From germline, CDR1 is KGHDR and CDR2 SFDVKD. Between the trimmed V and J ends, which lost 5 bases and 0 bases, there was a span of 9 bases. The CDR3 is 14 residues long.

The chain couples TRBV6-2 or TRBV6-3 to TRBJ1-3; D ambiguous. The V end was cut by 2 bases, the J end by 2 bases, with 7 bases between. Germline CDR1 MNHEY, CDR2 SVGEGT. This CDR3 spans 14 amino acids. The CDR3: CASSYAGTGNTIYF. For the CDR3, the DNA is TGTGCCAGCAGTTACGCCGGGACTGGAAACACCATATATTTT.

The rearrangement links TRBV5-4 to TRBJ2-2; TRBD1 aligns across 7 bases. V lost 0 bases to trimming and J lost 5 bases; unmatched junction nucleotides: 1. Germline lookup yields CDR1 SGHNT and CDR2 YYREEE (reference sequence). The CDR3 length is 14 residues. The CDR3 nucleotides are TGTGCCAGCAGCTTGGGACAGGGTACCGGGGAGCTGTTTTTT. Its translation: CASSLGQGTGELFF.

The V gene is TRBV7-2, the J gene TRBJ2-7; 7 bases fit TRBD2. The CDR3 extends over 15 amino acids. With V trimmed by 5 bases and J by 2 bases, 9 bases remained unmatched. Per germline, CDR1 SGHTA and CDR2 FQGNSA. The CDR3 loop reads CASSLSGVRTYEQYF. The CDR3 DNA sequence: TGTGCCAGCAGCCTAAGCGGGGTAAGGACCTACGAGCAGTACTTC.

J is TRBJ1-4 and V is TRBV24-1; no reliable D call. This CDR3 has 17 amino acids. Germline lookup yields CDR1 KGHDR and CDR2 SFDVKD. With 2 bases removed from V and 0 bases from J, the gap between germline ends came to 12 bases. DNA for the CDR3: TGTGCCACCAGTGATTCGGCAGGAGCCGCAACTAATGAAAAACTGTTTTTT. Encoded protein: CATSDSAGAATNEKLFF.

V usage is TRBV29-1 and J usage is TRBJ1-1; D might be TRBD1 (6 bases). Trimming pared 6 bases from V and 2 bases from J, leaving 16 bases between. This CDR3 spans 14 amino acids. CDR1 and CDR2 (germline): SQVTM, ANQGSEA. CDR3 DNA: TGCAGCGTGTCGGACAGCTATTTAAACACTGAAGCTTTCTTT. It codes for CSVSDSYLNTEAFF.

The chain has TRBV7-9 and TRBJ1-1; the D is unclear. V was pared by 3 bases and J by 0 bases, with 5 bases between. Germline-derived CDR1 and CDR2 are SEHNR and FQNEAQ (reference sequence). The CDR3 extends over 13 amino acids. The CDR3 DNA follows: TGTGCCAGCAGCTTTAGTATGAACACTGAAGCTTTCTTT. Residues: CASSFSMNTEAFF.

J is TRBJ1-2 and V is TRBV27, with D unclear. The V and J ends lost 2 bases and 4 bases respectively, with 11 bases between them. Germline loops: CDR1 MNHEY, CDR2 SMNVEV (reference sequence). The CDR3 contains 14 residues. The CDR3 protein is CASSLTATSYGYTF. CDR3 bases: TGTGCCAGCAGTTTAACGGCTACGAGCTATGGCTACACCTTC.

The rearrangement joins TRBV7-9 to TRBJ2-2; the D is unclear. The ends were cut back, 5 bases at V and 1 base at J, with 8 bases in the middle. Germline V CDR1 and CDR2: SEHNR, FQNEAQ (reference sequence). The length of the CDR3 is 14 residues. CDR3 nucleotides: TGTGCCAGCAGCCCGTTAATGAACACCGGGGAGCTGTTTTTT. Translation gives CASSPLMNTGELFF.

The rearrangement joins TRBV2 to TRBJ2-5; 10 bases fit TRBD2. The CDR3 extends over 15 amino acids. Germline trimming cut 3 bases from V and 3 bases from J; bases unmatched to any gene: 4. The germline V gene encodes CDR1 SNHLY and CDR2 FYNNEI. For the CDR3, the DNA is TGTGCCAGCAGTGACGGAGCGGGAGGGAAAGAGACCCAGTACTTC. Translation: CASSDGAGGKETQYF.

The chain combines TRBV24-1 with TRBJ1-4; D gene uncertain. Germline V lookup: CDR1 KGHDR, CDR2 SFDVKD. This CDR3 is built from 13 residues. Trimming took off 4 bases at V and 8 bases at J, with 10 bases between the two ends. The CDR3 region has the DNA TGTGCCACCAGTGACGTGAATGGGGAAAAACTGTTTTTT. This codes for CATSDVNGEKLFF.

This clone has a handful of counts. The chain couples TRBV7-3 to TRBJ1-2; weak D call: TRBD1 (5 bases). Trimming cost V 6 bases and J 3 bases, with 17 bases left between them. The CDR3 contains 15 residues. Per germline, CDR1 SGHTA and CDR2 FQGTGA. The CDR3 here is CASSLDGTPDYGYTF. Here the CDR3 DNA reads TGTGCCAGCAGTCTGGATGGGACCCCCGACTATGGCTACACCTTC. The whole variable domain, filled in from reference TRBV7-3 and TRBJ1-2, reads GAGVSQTPSNKVTEKGKYVELRCDPISGHTALYWYRQSLGQGPEFLIYFQGTGAADDSGLPNDRFFAVRPEGSVSTLKIQRTERGDSAVYLCASSLDGTPDYGYTFGSGTRLTVV.

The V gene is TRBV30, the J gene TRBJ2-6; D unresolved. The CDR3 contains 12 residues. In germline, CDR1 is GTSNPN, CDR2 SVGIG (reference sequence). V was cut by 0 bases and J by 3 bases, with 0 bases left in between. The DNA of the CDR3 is TGTGCCTGGAGTGTTGGGGCCAACGTCCTGACTTTC. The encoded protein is CAWSVGANVLTF.

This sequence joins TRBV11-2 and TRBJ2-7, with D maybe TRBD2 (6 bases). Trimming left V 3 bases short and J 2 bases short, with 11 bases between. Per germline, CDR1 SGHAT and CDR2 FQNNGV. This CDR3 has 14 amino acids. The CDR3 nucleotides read TGTGCCAGCAGCTTCTCTAGCGCTACCTACGAGCAGTACTTC. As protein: CASSFSSATYEQYF.

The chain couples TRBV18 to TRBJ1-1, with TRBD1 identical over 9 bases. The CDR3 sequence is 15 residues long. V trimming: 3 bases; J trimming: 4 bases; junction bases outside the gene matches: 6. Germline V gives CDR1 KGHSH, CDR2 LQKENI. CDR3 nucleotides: TGTGCCAGCTCACCTTTGGACAGGGGTGCCACTGAAGCTTTCTTT. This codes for CASSPLDRGATEAFF.

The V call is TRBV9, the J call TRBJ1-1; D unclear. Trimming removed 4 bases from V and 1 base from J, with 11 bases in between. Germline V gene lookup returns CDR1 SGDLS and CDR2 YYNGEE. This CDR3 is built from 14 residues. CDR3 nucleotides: TGTGCCAGCAGCCCACCAGGATGGAACACTGAAGCTTTCTTT. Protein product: CASSPPGWNTEAFF.

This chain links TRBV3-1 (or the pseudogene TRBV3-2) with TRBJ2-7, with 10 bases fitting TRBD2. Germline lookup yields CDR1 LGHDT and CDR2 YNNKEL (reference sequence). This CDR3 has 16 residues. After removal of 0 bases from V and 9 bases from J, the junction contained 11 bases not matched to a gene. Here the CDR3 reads CASSQERASGSLRQYF. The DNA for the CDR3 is TGTGCCAGCAGCCAAGAACGAGCTAGCGGGAGTCTACGGCAGTACTTC.